Described below is a single T cell receptor (beta chain) sequence and its context. The antigen this receptor binds is unknown. The record has no base qualities; no much larger clone is one base away. Using the deep immunoSEQ assay, multiplex PCR amplified TCR CDR3 regions from genomic DNA. For each cell subset, the extracted genomic DNA was distributed evenly across all wells of several immunoSEQ 96-well plates, and each plate served as one replicate. Each replicate PCR for sorted subsets received 150 to 250 ng genomic DNA, equal to 28,000 or so T cell genomes. Purified libraries were measured with a Qubit 3.0 fluorometer, size-checked on a Bioanalyzer 2100, and measured again with the KAPA Library Quantification kit. Every immunoSEQ 96-well plate was sequenced on a separate single-read 150-cycle Illumina NextSeq 550 flow cell. In the paper's pipeline: Because only junctional sequences without quality scores were contained in the immunoSEQ output, filtering matching that applied to full-length reads could not be performed. To assign V/J genes and CDR3, sequences were annotated using PyIR, a Python wrapper for IgBLAST v1.9, with IMGT germline references. Reads were removed for weak V/J assignments (E-value above 1e-6), missing CDR3, stop codons, out-of-frame junctions, or ambiguous translated residues. V3J clonotypes were defined as sequences sharing an identical inferred V gene, J gene, and CDR3 amino acid sequence. To compute the percentage overlap between repertoires, the number of shared unique clonotypes was divided by the size of the smaller repertoire. Richness of each repertoire was evaluated using RTK rarefaction, the Chao1 estimator, and Recon v2.1 estimates of unobserved clonotypes. OLGA was used to compute generation probabilities for all TCRbeta clonotypes that the gDNA method yielded from a handful of donors. In TCRdb, the immuneACCESS table is reduced to in-frame sequences with V and J assigned. These tables do not hold every clone; where another copy was compared, an unresolved V gene accounts for under half, and the others remain unexplained. D and trimming were read from the DNA, whereas the V and J calls and clone size are those reported in that table. The sample table shows over 850,000 clones, and about 80% are seen once. Together, the top ten hold roughly 0.56% of the sample.

This entry belongs to a study of shared clonotypes between healthy human individuals (dated by TCRdb to the early 2020s). For context, the study as a whole: The cohort comprised a couple of women and a few men aged 18 to 49 years. To increase sequencing depth and limit assay-specific biases, TCR repertoire library preparation and sequencing were carried out by different laboratories using diverse techniques. For each donor, CD4 naive and CD4 memory were each run on three plates, CD8 naive on two plates, and CD8 memory on one plate. Per donor, leukapheresis produced somewhere between about 0.9 and 10 billion PBMCs. Blood TCR repertoires of roughly five healthy adults were deeply sequenced to estimate repertoire size and the extent of clonotype sharing between individuals.

The paper as a whole reports these results and caveats: Only blood was sampled, and tissue TCR repertoires likely differ from those in blood. Incomplete sequencing was indicated by rarefaction of sorted-subset datasets, despite the large sequencing depth. Naive subsets generally had larger estimated clonotype richness than memory subsets did. Based on pairwise subsampling, the degree of clonotype sharing among donors was expected to be affected by sequencing depth. Across a few donors, roughly 5.1% of naive CD4, roughly 3.3% of naive CD8, roughly 2.3% of memory CD4, and roughly 0.4% of memory CD8 clonotypes were shared. Because the study included a small number of donors, the genetic and exposure-history diversity represented was limited. Clonotypes shared by all four sorted-subset donors showed higher generation probabilities than non-shared clonotypes.

Healthy HIV-negative adults with no recently reported acute infections or vaccinations were included as donors. Every donor was a Caucasian adult residing in Nashville, Tennessee, USA. CD4+ T cells were enriched by magnetic negative selection; naive cells were then positively selected on CD45RA, and the negative fraction formed the memory subset. After blood collection by leukapheresis, PBMCs were isolated using Ficoll-Histopaque density gradient centrifugation and then cryopreserved in the vapor phase of liquid nitrogen. Analytical flow cytometry was used to check the purity and quantity of every magnetically sorted T cell population. From each sorted fraction, genomic DNA was isolated and quantified by UV absorbance on a Nanodrop 2000c. This TCR was sampled from a man aged 18 to 35 in good health. Some clones in this sample may be carry-over from other donors' samples. Sequenced: memory CD4+ T cells from PBMCs. The cell subset or site label on this specimen signifies: CD45RA-negative fraction.

Here is the DNA: TGTGCCAGCAGCTTCGGCCTTTCGGATGAGCAGTTCTTC. This codes for CASSFGLSDEQFF. This chain joins TRBV7-9 to TRBJ2-1; too little of a D gene remains to name it. For CDR1 and CDR2, the germline V gene (reference sequence) lists SEHNR and FQNEAQ. The CDR3 runs 13 residues from the cysteine to the phenylalanine. Of all the DNA, just the CDR3 is kept, 39 bases in frame from base 1. The V end loses 3 bases and the J end loses 8 bases, and a stretch of 11 bases separates them.